The 10 T cell receptor beta chains listed next were all sequenced from one sample in a study of neurological immune-mediated disorders. One entry per CDR3 protein, called by TCRdb with MiXCR from the 5' RACE reads. The sample gives about 33,000 distinct CDR3 sequences, 1.5% of which show up once; around 9% is in the top ten. Sequencing input: PBMCs. These receptors were collected from a woman aged 30 to 39 with multiple sclerosis.

This clonotype was counted ten times or more. The rearrangement links TRBV7-2 to TRBJ2-7, with 9 bases identical to TRBD1. The ends lost 3 bases at V and 0 bases at J; junction bases unmatched: 9. Germline-derived CDR1 and CDR2 are SGHTA and FQGNSA. The CDR3 runs 17 residues. CDR3 nucleotide sequence: TGTGCCAGCAGCTTCTCAAGGACAGGGGCGAACTCCTACGAGCAGTACTTC. Its translation is CASSFSRTGANSYEQYF.

This clonotype was counted ten times or more. V usage is TRBV20-1 and J usage is TRBJ2-1, with 8 bases lining up with TRBD1. Losses at the gene ends were 5 bases for V and 7 bases for J; bases not matched to a gene: 4. CDR3 length: 12 residues. Germline CDR1 reads DFQATT; CDR2 reads SNEGSKA (reference sequence). CDR3 sequence: CSALTGGNEQFF. CDR3 sequence (DNA): TGCAGTGCTTTAACAGGGGGGAATGAGCAGTTCTTC.

This clonotype was counted ten times or more. J is TRBJ2-1 and V is TRBV9; 9 positions agree with TRBD2. The V segment lost 4 bases and the J segment 10 bases; nucleotides outside the gene matches: 18. The CDR3 extends over 17 amino acids. Looked up from germline, CDR1 is SGDLS and CDR2 is YYNGEE. CDR3 sequence: CASSSPRGVAGEGEQFF. In DNA form, the CDR3 reads TGTGCCAGCAGCTCTCCCCGAGGGGTAGCGGGGGAGGGGGAGCAGTTCTTC.

This clonotype was counted only a few times. A read error may be the cause here, since a much bigger clone is one base away. CDR3 sequence reads: CASSLKGSYEQYF. The CDR3 nucleotides read TGTGCCAGCAGCCTAAAGGGATCCTACGAGCAGTACTTC. The rearrangement links TRBV3-1 to TRBJ2-7, with D uncertain. V lost 4 bases and J 1 base, leaving 8 bases between the germline ends. CDR1 and CDR2 (germline): LGHDT, YNNKEL (reference sequence). The CDR3 length is 13 residues.

This clonotype occurred many times. CDR3 nucleotides: TGTGCCAGCATTACGGCAGGATGGAACTATGGCTACACCTTC. Translation: CASITAGWNYGYTF. The chain couples TRBV6-6 to TRBJ1-2; D not certain. The CDR3 contains 14 residues. The V end lost 7 bases, the J end lost 2 bases, and 14 bases lay between the germline ends. CDR1 MNHNY and CDR2 SVGAGI come from the germline V gene (reference sequence).

The sample holds many counts of this clonotype. The chain combines TRBV7-9 with TRBJ1-1; possible D gene TRBD1, 5 bases. The CDR3 totals 18 residues. Germline CDR1 is SEHNR and CDR2 is FQNEAQ (reference sequence). V was clipped by 5 bases and J by 4 bases, with 26 bases between them. In DNA, the CDR3 is TGTGCCAGCAGCCCTAATCCAACAGGCCTTCTCCCGAGCACTGAAGCTTTCTTT. It encodes CASSPNPTGLLPSTEAFF.

The table lists this clonotype with many counts. This chain links TRBV27 with TRBJ2-1, with 10 nucleotides matching TRBD2. CDR3 size: 16 residues. Per germline, CDR1 MNHEY and CDR2 SMNVEV (reference sequence). J gave up 10 bases and V 10 bases, and 19 bases lay outside the gene matches. CDR3 loop: CATLLLTSGALGEQFF. DNA of the CDR3: TGTGCCACCCTCCTCCTTACTAGCGGGGCCCTGGGGGAGCAGTTCTTC.

This clonotype showed up many times. This chain links TRBV7-2 with TRBJ2-3; 10 nucleotides align to TRBD2. The CDR3 totals 16 residues. The germline V gene encodes CDR1 SGHTA and CDR2 FQGNSA. The V gene end was trimmed by 5 bases and the J gene end by 1 base; junction bases not matched to a gene: 6. Here the CDR3 reads CASSPSGGVGTDTQYF. CDR3 DNA: TGTGCCAGCAGCCCTAGCGGGGGTGTTGGCACAGATACGCAGTATTTT.

This clonotype has ten or more counts. This chain links TRBV9 with TRBJ2-4; TRBD2 aligns across 11 bases. The V gene's germline CDR1 is SGDLS and CDR2 YYNGEE. CDR3 length equals 18 residues. Unmatched junction bases numbered 8, after V lost 3 bases and J lost 0 bases. The CDR3 region has the DNA TGTGCCAGCAGCGCCACGGGACTAGCGGATCTAGCCAAAAACATTCAGTACTTC. Its protein is CASSATGLADLAKNIQYF.

At least ten counts were recorded for this clonotype. The rearrangement links TRBV5-1 to TRBJ1-1, with unresolved D. Between the trimmed V and J ends, which lost 4 bases and 1 base, there was a span of 11 bases. CDR1 is SGHRS and CDR2 is YFSETQ in the germline V gene. The CDR3 contains 14 residues. This CDR3 reads CASSPNPSNTEAFF. In DNA, the CDR3 is TGCGCCAGCAGCCCTAACCCCTCGAACACTGAAGCTTTCTTT. The complete variable domain, with remaining parts taken from reference TRBV5-1 and TRBJ1-1, reads KAGVTQTPRYLIKTRGQQVTLSCSPISGHRSVSWYQQTPGQGLQFLFEYFSETQRNKGNFPGRFSGRQFSNSRSEMNVSTLELGDSALYLCASSPNPSNTEAFFGQGTRLTVV.